This is a list of T cell receptor beta chains from one sample in a study of post-analysis software for immune sequencing data. TCRdb re-called the PCR reads through MiXCR, storing one row per CDR3 protein. The table shows 250,000 to 300,000 distinct CDR3 sequences, with 36% occurring only once. Sequenced sample: blood. The receptor set was obtained from a girl between 5 and 17 years old with multiple sclerosis. Both conserved end residues are part of each CDR3. D genes are given only for firm matches. Where a row states a size, it is once, few, many or the class of an expanded clone; other rows omit it.

v_gene	d_gene	j_gene	abundance	CDR3nt	CDR3aa
TRBV2	TRBD2	TRBJ2-5	NA	TGTGCCAGCAGTGGGCTAGCGGAAGAGACCCAGTACTTC	CASSGLAEETQYF
TRBV24-1	TRBD1	TRBJ1-1	NA	TGTGCCACCAGTGATGTCTTGACAGGGAAGGCTTTCTTT	CATSDVLTGKAFF
TRBV18	TRBD1	TRBJ2-7	many	TGTGCCAGCTCACCCGGGACAGGGTCCGAGCAGTACTTC	CASSPGTGSEQYF
TRBV12-3/TRBV12-4	TRBD1	TRBJ2-3	NA	TGTGCCAGCAGCCTTGCGAGGGGGCGGTGGACAGATACGCAGTATTTT	CASSLARGRWTDTQYF
TRBV7-2	TRBD1	TRBJ2-5	NA	TGTGCCAGCAGCTCCGACAGGGGTCGACAAGAGACCCAGTACTTC	CASSSDRGRQETQYF
TRBV29-1	TRBD2	TRBJ2-7	NA	TGCAGCGTATCAGGACTAGCGGGAGTTGGACCCTCCTACGAGCAGTACTTC	CSVSGLAGVGPSYEQYF
TRBV28	TRBD2	TRBJ2-3	many	TGTGCCAGTCGTAGCGGGGATCGGTCGTATACGCAGTATTTT	CASRSGDRSYTQYF
TRBV11-2	NA	TRBJ2-5	many	TGTGCCAGCAGCTTATCTGGGACTTCTAAGGAGACCCAGTACTTC	CASSLSGTSKETQYF
TRBV6-5	TRBD1	TRBJ2-7	NA	TGTGCCAGCAGTCCAGACAGGGGCCACGAGCAGTACTTC	CASSPDRGHEQYF
TRBV3-1	NA	TRBJ2-1	few	TGTGCCAGCAGCCAAATAGGGACTGCTGAGCAGTTCTTC	CASSQIGTAEQFF
TRBV19	NA	TRBJ2-5	many	TGTGCCAGTAGTAGGGACGGAAAGCAGTACTTC	CASSRDGKQYF
TRBV3-1	NA	TRBJ1-6	NA	TGTGCCGGCAGCCCGGGACGAGAAAATTCACCCCTCCACTTT	CAGSPGRENSPLHF
TRBV9	NA	TRBJ2-2	few	TGTGCCAGCAGCGTAGATTGGGGGACGTTTAGCGCCGAGAACACCGGGGAGCTGTTTTTT	CASSVDWGTFSAENTGELFF
TRBV7-9	TRBD2	TRBJ2-6	many	TGTGCCACGGGAGGGGCTGGGGCCAACGTCCTGACTTTC	CATGGAGANVLTF
TRBV4-1	NA	TRBJ1-2	few	TGCGCCAGCAGCCAATTATCAACAGGTAAAGCTAACTATGGCTACACCTTC	CASSQLSTGKANYGYTF
TRBV24-1	TRBD2	TRBJ2-2	NA	TGTGCCACCTCTAGCGGCACCGGGGAGCTGTTTTTT	CATSSGTGELFF
TRBV10-3	TRBD1	TRBJ2-5	NA	TGTGCCATCAGTGGGGACAGGCAAGAGACCCAGTACTTC	CAISGDRQETQYF
TRBV20-1	NA	TRBJ2-3	many	TGCAGTGTCCCTATGGCAGATACGCAGTATTTT	CSVPMADTQYF
TRBV7-9	NA	TRBJ1-2	many	TGTGCCAGCAGCCCCCTCACTGTTTCCTATGGCTACACCTTC	CASSPLTVSYGYTF
TRBV25-1	TRBD2	TRBJ2-1	few	TGTGCCAGCAGTGCCTTACTAGCGGGAGGGCCGAGCAATGAGCAGTTCTTC	CASSALLAGGPSNEQFF
TRBV9	NA	TRBJ2-1	many	TGTGCCAGCAGCGGTAACAGGGACCATGAGCAGTTCTTC	CASSGNRDHEQFF
TRBV6-2/TRBV6-3	NA	TRBJ2-5	once	TGTGCCAGCAGGAGGCTCCAGCGCCCACCTCCCAAAGAGACCCAGTACTTC	CASRRLQRPPPKETQYF
TRBV20-1	TRBD1	TRBJ2-7	many	TGCAGTGCTGAAACAGGGGGGTCCTACGAGCAGTACTTC	CSAETGGSYEQYF
TRBV7-9	TRBD1	TRBJ1-6	many	TGTGCCAGCAGCCCGGGACAGTGGTTTCCCCTCCACTTT	CASSPGQWFPLHF
TRBV29-1	NA	TRBJ1-1	NA	TGCAGCGTCCAAAACCAGGGACACATTAACACTGAAGCTTTCTTT	CSVQNQGHINTEAFF
TRBV28	NA	TRBJ1-2	many	TGTGCCAGCAGTTCCCTAATGACAAGCAAAAAAGGCGACACCTTC	CASSSLMTSKKGDTF
TRBV28	NA	TRBJ2-5	many	TGTGCCAGCAGTTTACGGGAGACCCAGTACTTC	CASSLRETQYF
TRBV19	TRBD1	TRBJ2-6	NA	TGTGCCAGTACCCGGCAGGGGGCTGGGGCCAACGTCCTGACTTTC	CASTRQGAGANVLTF
TRBV4-2	NA	TRBJ1-5	NA	TGTGCCAGCAGCCAAGATTTCGGAGGGAATCAGCTCCAGCATTTT	CASSQDFGGNQLQHF
TRBV5-1	NA	TRBJ2-1	NA	TGCGCCAGCAGCCCGCAGACTAGTTTCAATGAGCAGTTCTTC	CASSPQTSFNEQFF
TRBV6-5	NA	TRBJ2-7	NA	TGTGCCAGTTCCAGGGTGCCAAGCTACGAGCAGTACTTC	CASSRVPSYEQYF
TRBV6-1	NA	TRBJ2-7	many	TGTGCCAGCCGGGCTTTCGACCACGAGCAGTACTTC	CASRAFDHEQYF
TRBV6-6	NA	TRBJ2-3	many	TGTGCCAGCAGGATCGGAAATACGCAGTATTTT	CASRIGNTQYF
TRBV6-1	NA	TRBJ2-7	many	TGTGCCAGCAGAACTTCTCCGGGCCCTTCCTACGAGCAGTACTTC	CASRTSPGPSYEQYF
TRBV6-2/TRBV6-3	NA	TRBJ2-1	NA	TGTGCCAGCAGGTACTCGACTTCTAGCCATGAGCAGTTCTTC	CASRYSTSSHEQFF
TRBV2	NA	TRBJ1-5	many	TGTGCCAGCAGTGAAACACGGGCCAATCAGCCCCAGCATTTT	CASSETRANQPQHF
TRBV20-1	NA	TRBJ2-6	many	TGCAGTGCTAGTCAGCTGGGCTCTGGGGCCAACGTCCTGACTTTC	CSASQLGSGANVLTF
TRBV27	TRBD1	TRBJ2-7	NA	TGTGCCAGCAGTCTTACAGGGGGCGATTACAATGAGCAGTACTTC	CASSLTGGDYNEQYF
TRBV28	NA	TRBJ1-2	many	TGTGCCAGCAGATCTACCGGAGCGAGAGGCTACACCTTC	CASRSTGARGYTF